The rows below give T cell receptor beta chains drawn from one sample of a study of beta chain features in type 1 diabetes. Data came from immunoSEQ multiplex PCR; TCRdb stores just in-frame clones and leaves some out. Of hundreds of thousands of clones listed, over 11% are singletons. The specimen was naive CD4+ T cells from blood. The source is a man aged 18 to 30 with type 1 diabetes. The CDR3 runs from the conserved cysteine through the conserved F or W. Each record gives: clone size, V gene, J gene, D gene, CDR3 DNA, CDR3 protein. The D gene is left open where the match is weak. Rows give clone size only sometimes, using once, few, many, or a class for an expanded clone.

abundance: few
v_gene: TRBV18
j_gene: TRBJ2-5
d_gene: -
CDR3nt: TGTGCCAGCTCCCTCGATTTGCGGGAGACCCAGTACTTC
CDR3aa: CASSLDLRETQYF

abundance: few
v_gene: TRBV7-8
j_gene: TRBJ1-5
d_gene: TRBD1
CDR3nt: TGTGCCAGCAGCTTATGGACCGGACTGACAGGGGAGAGCAATCAGCCCCAGCATTTT
CDR3aa: CASSLWTGLTGESNQPQHF

abundance: -
v_gene: TRBV9
j_gene: TRBJ2-1
d_gene: TRBD2
CDR3nt: TGTGCCAGCCGATCTAGCGGGAGGGCCTTCTACAATGAGCAGTTCTTC
CDR3aa: CASRSSGRAFYNEQFF

abundance: -
v_gene: TRBV7-9
j_gene: TRBJ2-7
d_gene: TRBD2
CDR3nt: TGTGCCAGCAGCTTAGGGACTAGTGCCCTAGGAGAGCAGTACTTC
CDR3aa: CASSLGTSALGEQYF

abundance: few
v_gene: TRBV27
j_gene: TRBJ2-7
d_gene: -
CDR3nt: TGTGCCAGCAGTTTGACGTACGAGCAGTACTTC
CDR3aa: CASSLTYEQYF

abundance: few
v_gene: TRBV7-9
j_gene: TRBJ2-7
d_gene: -
CDR3nt: TGTGCCAGCAGCTTTTCCGGTCTTAGCCCGTCCTACGAGCAGTACTTC
CDR3aa: CASSFSGLSPSYEQYF

abundance: -
v_gene: TRBV9
j_gene: TRBJ2-7
d_gene: -
CDR3nt: TGTGCCAGCAGCGTAGGAGGGTCCACCTACGAGCAGTACTTC
CDR3aa: CASSVGGSTYEQYF

abundance: -
v_gene: TRBV18
j_gene: TRBJ1-1
d_gene: -
CDR3nt: TGTGCCAGCTCACCACCGACCGGAGGGAACACTGAAGCTTTCTTT
CDR3aa: CASSPPTGGNTEAFF

abundance: -
v_gene: TRBV2
j_gene: TRBJ1-3
d_gene: -
CDR3nt: TGTGCCAGCAGCCCGACAGTGGACGGAAACACCATATATTTT
CDR3aa: CASSPTVDGNTIYF

abundance: -
v_gene: TRBV6-5
j_gene: TRBJ2-7
d_gene: -
CDR3nt: TGTGCCAGCAGTACCGGCGACCGTACCTACGAGCAGTACTTC
CDR3aa: CASSTGDRTYEQYF

abundance: few
v_gene: TRBV5-4
j_gene: TRBJ2-4
d_gene: -
CDR3nt: TGTGCCAGCAGCTTGGTGGGGGGCGCAGGAAACATTCAGTACTTC
CDR3aa: CASSLVGGAGNIQYF

abundance: few
v_gene: TRBV7-9
j_gene: TRBJ2-7
d_gene: -
CDR3nt: TGTGCCAGCAGCCGAGTAGCGTACGAGCAGTACTTC
CDR3aa: CASSRVAYEQYF

abundance: -
v_gene: TRBV30
j_gene: TRBJ1-5
d_gene: -
CDR3nt: TGTGCCTGGAGCCCCACGGGTATTCAGCCCCAGCATTTT
CDR3aa: CAWSPTGIQPQHF

abundance: -
v_gene: TRBV19
j_gene: TRBJ2-2
d_gene: -
CDR3nt: TGTGCCAGTAGCTCCCGCGGCTTTAACACCGGGGAGCTGTTTTTT
CDR3aa: CASSSRGFNTGELFF

abundance: -
v_gene: TRBV28
j_gene: TRBJ2-1
d_gene: -
CDR3nt: TGTGCCAGCAGTTTCGGGGGATCCTACAATGAGCAGTTCTTC
CDR3aa: CASSFGGSYNEQFF

abundance: -
v_gene: TRBV13
j_gene: TRBJ2-1
d_gene: -
CDR3nt: TGTGCCAGCAGCTTAGGGGGGGATGAGCAGTTCTTC
CDR3aa: CASSLGGDEQFF

abundance: few
v_gene: TRBV6-5
j_gene: TRBJ1-5
d_gene: -
CDR3nt: TGTGCCAGCAGTTACGGGTCGGACGATCAGCCCCAGCATTTT
CDR3aa: CASSYGSDDQPQHF

abundance: -
v_gene: TRBV5-6
j_gene: TRBJ2-1
d_gene: TRBD1
CDR3nt: TGTGCCAGCAGCTTGGCCTTTTCGGACAGGGGGCATGAGCAGTTCTTC
CDR3aa: CASSLAFSDRGHEQFF

abundance: few
v_gene: TRBV5-4
j_gene: TRBJ2-5
d_gene: TRBD1
CDR3nt: TGTGCCAGCAGCTGGACAGGGCAAGAGACCCAGTACTTC
CDR3aa: CASSWTGQETQYF

abundance: -
v_gene: TRBV5-1
j_gene: TRBJ2-5
d_gene: -
CDR3nt: TGCGCCAGCGCGGAGACCCAAGAGACCCAGTACTTC
CDR3aa: CASAETQETQYF

abundance: few
v_gene: TRBV5-5
j_gene: TRBJ1-2
d_gene: -
CDR3nt: TGTGCCAGCAGCGGGGTCTGGGCTAACTATGGCTACACCTTC
CDR3aa: CASSGVWANYGYTF

abundance: few
v_gene: TRBV9
j_gene: TRBJ2-1
d_gene: TRBD2
CDR3nt: TGTGCCAGCAGCCTCCGCGTGACTAGCGGGAGGGCCTTTGGTGAGCAGTTCTTC
CDR3aa: CASSLRVTSGRAFGEQFF

abundance: few
v_gene: TRBV7-9
j_gene: TRBJ2-7
d_gene: -
CDR3nt: TGTGCCGGGGGAGGGGACAGCCACAACGAGCAGTACTTC
CDR3aa: CAGGGDSHNEQYF

abundance: few
v_gene: TRBV20-1
j_gene: TRBJ2-7
d_gene: -
CDR3nt: TGCAGTGCCCCGATCGTCCGGGAGCAGTACTTC
CDR3aa: CSAPIVREQYF

abundance: few
v_gene: TRBV6-5
j_gene: TRBJ1-2
d_gene: TRBD1
CDR3nt: TGTGCCAGCAGTTCCCCGGGACAGGGTAACGGCTATGGCTACACCTTC
CDR3aa: CASSSPGQGNGYGYTF

abundance: -
v_gene: TRBV5-1
j_gene: TRBJ2-2
d_gene: -
CDR3nt: TGCGCCAGCAGCTTGGAAACTACCGGGGAGCTGTTTTTT
CDR3aa: CASSLETTGELFF

abundance: few
v_gene: TRBV13
j_gene: TRBJ2-7
d_gene: -
CDR3nt: TGTGCCAGCAGCTCCCAGGGAAGCTACGAGCAGTACTTC
CDR3aa: CASSSQGSYEQYF

abundance: few
v_gene: TRBV7-2
j_gene: TRBJ2-7
d_gene: TRBD1
CDR3nt: TGTGCCAGCAGTACCTACAGGGGTACGGACGAGCAGTACTTC
CDR3aa: CASSTYRGTDEQYF

abundance: few
v_gene: TRBV4-1
j_gene: TRBJ2-1
d_gene: -
CDR3nt: TGCGCCAGCAGCAAGCACAATGAGCAGTTCTTC
CDR3aa: CASSKHNEQFF

abundance: -
v_gene: TRBV5-1
j_gene: TRBJ1-1
d_gene: -
CDR3nt: TGCGCCAGCAGCGCTCAGGGAGGGTGGACTGAAGCTTTCTTT
CDR3aa: CASSAQGGWTEAFF

abundance: -
v_gene: TRBV5-1
j_gene: TRBJ2-7
d_gene: -
CDR3nt: TGCGCCAGCAGTCCTCAGCCGGGGGCGGGAACCTACGAGCAGTACTTC
CDR3aa: CASSPQPGAGTYEQYF

abundance: -
v_gene: TRBV30
j_gene: TRBJ1-5
d_gene: -
CDR3nt: TGTGCCTGGAGCGTTGGGGGAAAGGGCAATCAGCCCCAGCATTTT
CDR3aa: CAWSVGGKGNQPQHF

abundance: -
v_gene: TRBV7-2
j_gene: TRBJ2-2
d_gene: -
CDR3nt: TGTGCCAGCAGCTTTAGCGCTAGCGTGTCCACCGGGGAGCTGTTTTTT
CDR3aa: CASSFSASVSTGELFF

abundance: -
v_gene: TRBV5-4
j_gene: TRBJ2-2
d_gene: -
CDR3nt: TGTGCCAGCAGCGTTGCCGGGGGGCCCACCGGGGAGCTGTTTTTT
CDR3aa: CASSVAGGPTGELFF

abundance: few
v_gene: TRBV6-6
j_gene: TRBJ1-6
d_gene: -
CDR3nt: TGTGCCAGCAGTCCAGACAGCAACTATAATTCACCCCTCCACTTT
CDR3aa: CASSPDSNYNSPLHF

abundance: few
v_gene: TRBV5-1
j_gene: TRBJ2-1
d_gene: -
CDR3nt: TGCGCCAGCAGCTTGACTGAGTACAATGAGCAGTTCTTC
CDR3aa: CASSLTEYNEQFF

abundance: -
v_gene: TRBV7-9
j_gene: TRBJ1-1
d_gene: -
CDR3nt: TGTGCCAGCAGCTTAGAGGACAGGAACACTGAAGCTTTCTTT
CDR3aa: CASSLEDRNTEAFF

abundance: few
v_gene: TRBV2
j_gene: TRBJ2-7
d_gene: TRBD2
CDR3nt: TGTGCCAGCAGTGAAGAGTGGGGGGATAAAGCGGGAGGCCCCACCTACGAGCAGTACTTC
CDR3aa: CASSEEWGDKAGGPTYEQYF

abundance: few
v_gene: TRBV7-9
j_gene: TRBJ2-1
d_gene: -
CDR3nt: TGTGCCAGCAGCCCGGGGGCAGAGCAGTTCTTC
CDR3aa: CASSPGAEQFF

abundance: -
v_gene: TRBV5-1
j_gene: TRBJ2-5
d_gene: -
CDR3nt: TGCGCCAGCAGCTTAAACGGTGGGGGTGTGGAGACCCAGTACTTC
CDR3aa: CASSLNGGGVETQYF

abundance: -
v_gene: TRBV9
j_gene: TRBJ1-5
d_gene: TRBD1
CDR3nt: TGTGCCAGCAGCGCCGGACAGGGCAATCAGCCCCAGCATTTT
CDR3aa: CASSAGQGNQPQHF

abundance: once
v_gene: TRBV7-9
j_gene: TRBJ1-1
d_gene: -
CDR3nt: TGTGCCAGCAGCTTAAGGTTTGGGGGCCTCACCAACATGAACACTGAAGCTTTCTTT
CDR3aa: CASSLRFGGLTNMNTEAFF

abundance: -
v_gene: TRBV5-1
j_gene: TRBJ1-2
d_gene: -
CDR3nt: TGCGCCAGCAGCTTCGGGGCAAACTATGGCTACACCTTC
CDR3aa: CASSFGANYGYTF

abundance: few
v_gene: TRBV7-3
j_gene: TRBJ2-3
d_gene: -
CDR3nt: TGTGCCAGCAGCCCCGGGAACCACTTCACAGATACGCAGTATTTT
CDR3aa: CASSPGNHFTDTQYF

abundance: -
v_gene: TRBV2
j_gene: TRBJ2-5
d_gene: -
CDR3nt: TGTGCCAGCAGAGAGGAGGCAGCACAAGAGACCCAGTACTTC
CDR3aa: CASREEAAQETQYF

abundance: -
v_gene: TRBV29-1
j_gene: TRBJ2-7
d_gene: -
CDR3nt: TGCAGCGTGCCCCTAGAGTACGAGCAGTACTTC
CDR3aa: CSVPLEYEQYF

abundance: few
v_gene: TRBV29-1
j_gene: TRBJ2-7
d_gene: -
CDR3nt: TGCAGCGTGCTGGGGCAGGAGTGGGCCGAGCAGTACTTC
CDR3aa: CSVLGQEWAEQYF

abundance: -
v_gene: TRBV30
j_gene: TRBJ1-4
d_gene: -
CDR3nt: TGTGCCTGGAGTGATGGGGCCCCCGCCTATGAAAAACTGTTTTTT
CDR3aa: CAWSDGAPAYEKLFF

abundance: few
v_gene: TRBV25-1
j_gene: TRBJ2-5
d_gene: TRBD1
CDR3nt: TGTGCCAGCAGTGAAGGCAGGGGGCGGCAAGAGACCCAGTACTTC
CDR3aa: CASSEGRGRQETQYF

abundance: few
v_gene: TRBV12-5
j_gene: TRBJ2-2
d_gene: -
CDR3nt: TGTGCTAGTGGTTCTAACACCGGGGAGCTGTTTTTT
CDR3aa: CASGSNTGELFF

abundance: few
v_gene: TRBV30
j_gene: TRBJ1-1
d_gene: TRBD1
CDR3nt: TGTGCCTGGAGTACCAGGGGGGGACCTGAAGCTTTCTTT
CDR3aa: CAWSTRGGPEAFF

abundance: few
v_gene: TRBV7-2
j_gene: TRBJ2-2
d_gene: TRBD1
CDR3nt: TGTGCCAGCTCGCGACAGGGGGCTAACACCGGGGAGCTGTTTTTT
CDR3aa: CASSRQGANTGELFF

abundance: -
v_gene: TRBV19
j_gene: TRBJ1-5
d_gene: -
CDR3nt: TGTGCCAGTAGCGGGGGGAAAGCAAATAGCAATCAGCCCCAGCATTTT
CDR3aa: CASSGGKANSNQPQHF

abundance: few
v_gene: TRBV9
j_gene: TRBJ2-3
d_gene: -
CDR3nt: TGTGCCAGCAGCGTAGTGCCCGCAGATACGCAGTATTTT
CDR3aa: CASSVVPADTQYF

abundance: -
v_gene: TRBV28
j_gene: TRBJ1-2
d_gene: -
CDR3nt: TGTGCCAGCAGTCCTTCTAACTATGGCTACACCTTC
CDR3aa: CASSPSNYGYTF

abundance: -
v_gene: TRBV16
j_gene: TRBJ1-6
d_gene: -
CDR3nt: TGTGCCAGCAGCCAATCCTTTGGGAGGGTTAATTCACCCCTCCACTTT
CDR3aa: CASSQSFGRVNSPLHF

abundance: few
v_gene: TRBV19
j_gene: TRBJ1-1
d_gene: -
CDR3nt: TGTGCCAGTAGCTTGCCAGGGCCCGCTGGGGAAGCTTTCTTT
CDR3aa: CASSLPGPAGEAFF